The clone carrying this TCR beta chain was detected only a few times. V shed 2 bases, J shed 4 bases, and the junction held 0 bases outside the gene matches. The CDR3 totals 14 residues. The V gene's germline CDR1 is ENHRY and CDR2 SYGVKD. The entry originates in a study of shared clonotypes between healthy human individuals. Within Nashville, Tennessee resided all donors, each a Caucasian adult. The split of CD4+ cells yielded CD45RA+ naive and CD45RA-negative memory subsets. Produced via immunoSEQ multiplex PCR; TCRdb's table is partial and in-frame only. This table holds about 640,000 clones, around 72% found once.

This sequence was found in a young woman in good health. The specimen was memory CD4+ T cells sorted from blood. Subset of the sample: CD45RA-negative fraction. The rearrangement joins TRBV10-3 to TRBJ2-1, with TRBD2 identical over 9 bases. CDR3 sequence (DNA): TGTGCCATCAGTGAGACTAGCGGGTACAATGAGCAGTTCTTC. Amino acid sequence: CAISETSGYNEQFF.